A few counts support the clone carrying this TCR beta chain. Each CDR3 protein is one row after TCRdb ran MiXCR on the 5' RACE reads. The table has 500,000 to 550,000 distinct CDR3 sequences, approximately 20% seen once. The sample belongs to a study of identical twins. This CDR3 has 16 residues. Trimming left V 0 bases short and J 0 bases short, with 12 bases between. The germline CDR1 and CDR2 sequences are DFQATT and SNEGSKA (reference sequence). These records were also assigned to another study, of yellow fever vaccine responses in identical twins.

The chain combines TRBV20-1 with TRBJ2-1, with D tentatively TRBD2 (5 bases). The material sequenced was CD4+ T cells sorted from blood. This clonotype was sampled from a woman under 30 in good health. The CDR3 sequence: CSARDVQRNSYNEQFF. For the CDR3, the DNA is TGCAGTGCTAGAGATGTTCAGCGGAACTCCTACAATGAGCAGTTCTTC.